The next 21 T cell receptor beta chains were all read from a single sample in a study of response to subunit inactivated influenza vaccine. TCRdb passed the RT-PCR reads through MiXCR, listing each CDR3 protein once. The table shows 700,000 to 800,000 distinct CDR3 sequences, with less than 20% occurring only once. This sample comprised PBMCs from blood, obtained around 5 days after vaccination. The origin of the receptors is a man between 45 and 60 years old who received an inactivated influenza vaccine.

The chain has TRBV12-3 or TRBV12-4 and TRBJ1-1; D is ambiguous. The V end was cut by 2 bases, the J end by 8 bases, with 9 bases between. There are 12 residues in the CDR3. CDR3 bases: TGTGCCAGCAGTTTATTGGCGACAGAAGCTTTCTTT. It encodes CASSLLATEAFF.

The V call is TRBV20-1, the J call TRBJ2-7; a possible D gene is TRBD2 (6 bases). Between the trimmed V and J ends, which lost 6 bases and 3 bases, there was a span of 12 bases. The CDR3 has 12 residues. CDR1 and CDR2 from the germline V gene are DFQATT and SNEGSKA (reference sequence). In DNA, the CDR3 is TGCAGTGCAACGAACGGGGGCTACGAGCAGTACTTC. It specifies CSATNGGYEQYF.

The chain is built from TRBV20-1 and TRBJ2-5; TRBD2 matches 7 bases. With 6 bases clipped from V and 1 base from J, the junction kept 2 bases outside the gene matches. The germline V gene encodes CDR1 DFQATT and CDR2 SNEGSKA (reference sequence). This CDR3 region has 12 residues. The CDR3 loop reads CSAAGSQETQYF. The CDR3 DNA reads TGCAGTGCAGCGGGAAGCCAAGAGACCCAGTACTTC.

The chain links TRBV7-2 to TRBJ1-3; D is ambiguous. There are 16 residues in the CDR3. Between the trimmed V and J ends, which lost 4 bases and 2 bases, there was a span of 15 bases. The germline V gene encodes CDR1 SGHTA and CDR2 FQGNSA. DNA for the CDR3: TGTGCCAGCAGCTCAAACACACCCTTTACTGGAAACACCATATATTTT. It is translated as CASSSNTPFTGNTIYF.

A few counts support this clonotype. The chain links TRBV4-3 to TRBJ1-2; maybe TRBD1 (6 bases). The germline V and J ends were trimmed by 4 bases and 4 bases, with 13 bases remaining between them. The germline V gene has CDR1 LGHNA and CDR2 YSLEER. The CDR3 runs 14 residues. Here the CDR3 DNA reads TGCGCCAGCAGCCCTCGACAGGTGGGCTATGGCTACACCTTC. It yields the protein CASSPRQVGYGYTF.

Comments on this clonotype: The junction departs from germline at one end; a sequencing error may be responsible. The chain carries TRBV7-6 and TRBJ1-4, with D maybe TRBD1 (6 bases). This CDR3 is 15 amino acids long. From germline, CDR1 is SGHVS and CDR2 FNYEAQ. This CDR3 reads CASSIAPGHKEKLFF. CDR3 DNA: TGTGCCAGCAGCATAGCCCCGGGACATAAGGAAAAACTGTTTTTT.

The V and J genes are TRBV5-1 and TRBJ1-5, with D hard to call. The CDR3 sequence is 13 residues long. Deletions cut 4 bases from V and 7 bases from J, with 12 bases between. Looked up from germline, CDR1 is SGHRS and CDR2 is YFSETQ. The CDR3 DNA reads TGCGCCAGCAGCCAAGATCAGACCCAGCCCCAGCATTTT. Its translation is CASSQDQTQPQHF.

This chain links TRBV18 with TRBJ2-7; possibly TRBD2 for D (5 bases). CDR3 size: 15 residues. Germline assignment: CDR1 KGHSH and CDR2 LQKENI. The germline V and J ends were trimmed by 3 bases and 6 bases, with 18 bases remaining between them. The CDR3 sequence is CASSPTSLAFGEQYF. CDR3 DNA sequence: TGTGCCAGCTCACCCACTAGTTTAGCCTTTGGCGAGCAGTACTTC.

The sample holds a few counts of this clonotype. The CDR3 region has the DNA TGCAGTGCTAGTAAGGGGATTGCTAACTATGGCTACACCTTC. Translated: CSASKGIANYGYTF. The chain carries TRBV20-1 and TRBJ1-2; possibly TRBD1 for D (5 bases). This CDR3 region has 14 residues. Germline V gives CDR1 DFQATT, CDR2 SNEGSKA (reference sequence). Trimming removed 3 bases from V and 0 bases from J, with 11 bases in between.

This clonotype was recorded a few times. CDR3 region: CATSDSLPAGTDTQYF. In DNA form, the CDR3 reads TGTGCCACCAGTGACTCTCTACCCGCTGGCACAGATACGCAGTATTTT. The chain carries TRBV24-1 and TRBJ2-3, with D unclear. The CDR3 has 16 amino acids. Trimming left V 4 bases short and J 1 base short, with 14 bases between. CDR1 and CDR2 (germline): KGHDR, SFDVKD.

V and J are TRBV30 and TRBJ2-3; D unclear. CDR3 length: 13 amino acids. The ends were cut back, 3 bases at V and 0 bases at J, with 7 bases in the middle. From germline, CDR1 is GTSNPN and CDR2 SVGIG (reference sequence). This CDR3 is CAWSRASTDTQYF. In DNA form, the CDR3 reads TGTGCCTGGAGCCGAGCTAGCACAGATACGCAGTATTTT.

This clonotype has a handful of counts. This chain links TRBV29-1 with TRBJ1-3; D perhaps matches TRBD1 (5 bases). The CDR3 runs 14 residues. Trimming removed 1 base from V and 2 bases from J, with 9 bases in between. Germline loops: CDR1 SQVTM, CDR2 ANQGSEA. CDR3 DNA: TGCAGCGTTGAAGGTGGGGACGCTGGAAACACCATATATTTT. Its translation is CSVEGGDAGNTIYF.

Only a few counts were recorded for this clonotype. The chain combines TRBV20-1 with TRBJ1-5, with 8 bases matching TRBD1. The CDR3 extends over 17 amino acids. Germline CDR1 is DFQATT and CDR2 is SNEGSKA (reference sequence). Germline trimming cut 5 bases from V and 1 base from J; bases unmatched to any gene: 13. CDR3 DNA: TGCAGTGCTTCATACGGACAGGGCTTCTTGAGCAATCAGCCCCAGCATTTT. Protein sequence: CSASYGQGFLSNQPQHF.

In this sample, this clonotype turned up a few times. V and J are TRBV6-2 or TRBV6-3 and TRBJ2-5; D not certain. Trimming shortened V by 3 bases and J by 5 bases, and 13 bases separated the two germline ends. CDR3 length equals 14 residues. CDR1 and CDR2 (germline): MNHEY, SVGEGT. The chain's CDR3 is CASSYMGSRETQYF. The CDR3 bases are TGTGCCAGCAGTTATATGGGTAGCCGGGAGACCCAGTACTTC.

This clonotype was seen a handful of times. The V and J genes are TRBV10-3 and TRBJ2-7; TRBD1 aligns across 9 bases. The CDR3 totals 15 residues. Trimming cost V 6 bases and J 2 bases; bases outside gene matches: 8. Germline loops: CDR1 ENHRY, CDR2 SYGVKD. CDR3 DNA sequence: TGTGCCATCAGGGAGGGGACAGGGTTGACCTACGAGCAGTACTTC. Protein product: CAIREGTGLTYEQYF.

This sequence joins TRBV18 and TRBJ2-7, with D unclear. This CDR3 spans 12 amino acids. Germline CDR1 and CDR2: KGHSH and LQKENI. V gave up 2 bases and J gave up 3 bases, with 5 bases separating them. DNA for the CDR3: TGTGCCAGCTCACCAGATGACTACGAGCAGTACTTC. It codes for CASSPDDYEQYF.

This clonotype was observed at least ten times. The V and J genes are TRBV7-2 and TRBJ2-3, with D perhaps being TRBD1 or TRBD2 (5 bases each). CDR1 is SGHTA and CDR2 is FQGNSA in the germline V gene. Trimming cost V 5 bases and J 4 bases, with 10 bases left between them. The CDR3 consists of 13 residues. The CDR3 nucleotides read TGTGCCAGCAGCCCACTGGGGGCAGATACGCAGTATTTT. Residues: CASSPLGADTQYF.

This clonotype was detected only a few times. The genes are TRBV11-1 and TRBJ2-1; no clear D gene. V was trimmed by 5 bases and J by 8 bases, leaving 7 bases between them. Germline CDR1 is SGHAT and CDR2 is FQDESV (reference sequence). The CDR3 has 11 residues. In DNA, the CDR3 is TGTGCCAGCAGCATTAGGGATGAGCAGTTCTTC. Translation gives CASSIRDEQFF. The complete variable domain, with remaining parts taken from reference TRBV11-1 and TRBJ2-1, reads EAEVAQSPRYKITEKSQAVAFWCDPISGHATLYWYRQILGQGPELLVQFQDESVVDDSQLPKDRFSAERLKGVDSTLKIQPAELGDSAMYLCASSIRDEQFFGPGTRLTVL.

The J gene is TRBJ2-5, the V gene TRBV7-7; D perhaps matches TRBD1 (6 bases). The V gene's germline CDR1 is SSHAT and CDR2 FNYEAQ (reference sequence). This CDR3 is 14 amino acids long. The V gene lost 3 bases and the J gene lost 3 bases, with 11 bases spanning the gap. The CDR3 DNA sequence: TGTGCCAGCAGCTTCACCCAGGGGAAAGAGACCCAGTACTTC. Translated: CASSFTQGKETQYF.

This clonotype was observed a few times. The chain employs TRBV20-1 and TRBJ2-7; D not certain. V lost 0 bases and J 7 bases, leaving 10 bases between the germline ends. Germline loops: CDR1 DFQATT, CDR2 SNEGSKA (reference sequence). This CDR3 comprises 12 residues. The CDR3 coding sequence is TGCAGTGCTAGAGATGCCTTGTGGGAGCAGTACTTC. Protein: CSARDALWEQYF.

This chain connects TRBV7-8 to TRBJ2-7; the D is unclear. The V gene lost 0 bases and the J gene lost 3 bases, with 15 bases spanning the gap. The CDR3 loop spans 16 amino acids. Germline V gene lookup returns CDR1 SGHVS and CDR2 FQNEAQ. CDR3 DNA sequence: TGTGCCAGCAGCTTAGCCATTGTATCGAGTAACTACGAGCAGTACTTC. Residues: CASSLAIVSSNYEQYF.